These T cell receptor beta chains were read from a single sample in a study of blood T cell repertoires in COVID-19. Method: immunoSEQ multiplex PCR; TCRdb's copy keeps in-frame clones and lacks some. The sample lists about 98,000 clones; approximately 88% were seen once. Sequenced sample: peripheral blood. The receptors shown here come from a human donor in a cohort sampled during active COVID-19. Both conserved end residues are part of each CDR3. Fields, in order: clone size, D gene, J gene, V gene, CDR3 DNA, CDR3 protein. D genes are given only for firm matches. Only some rows state a clone size, as once, few, many or a class for expanded clones.

size: -
D: -
J: TRBJ2-7
V: TRBV5-1
DNA: TGCGCCAGCAGCAACCCGGGGGGCCCCGCCGAGCAGTACTTC
CDR3: CASSNPGGPAEQYF

size: -
D: -
J: TRBJ2-3
V: TRBV18
DNA: TGTGCCAGCTCACCCCGGAGGGGAACAGATACGCAGTATTTT
CDR3: CASSPRRGTDTQYF

size: -
D: TRBD2
J: TRBJ2-1
V: TRBV7-8
DNA: TGTGCCAGCAGCTTAGGGGCATTGGGAGCGGGGGGGCAATCGTCCTACAATGAGCAGTTCTTC
CDR3: CASSLGALGAGGQSSYNEQFF

size: -
D: -
J: TRBJ2-2
V: TRBV6-2/TRBV6-3
DNA: TGTGCCAGCAGTCCCTCTAGGGGATTCGGGGAGCTGTTTTTT
CDR3: CASSPSRGFGELFF

size: few
D: TRBD1
J: TRBJ1-1
V: TRBV2
DNA: TGTGCCAGCAGGGAAAGGACAGGGACGAACACTGAAGCTTTCTTT
CDR3: CASRERTGTNTEAFF

size: -
D: -
J: TRBJ2-3
V: TRBV9
DNA: TGTGCCAGCAGCGCCAGGGGGACTAGTGGAAAAGATACGCAGTATTTT
CDR3: CASSARGTSGKDTQYF

size: -
D: TRBD2
J: TRBJ2-3
V: TRBV30
DNA: TGTGCCTGGAGTGGACTAGCGGGGGCCACTACAGATACGCAGTATTTT
CDR3: CAWSGLAGATTDTQYF

size: -
D: TRBD2
J: TRBJ2-3
V: TRBV7-9
DNA: TGTGCCAGCAGCGAGCGGGGGGGCATCGCGGCAGATACGCAGTATTTT
CDR3: CASSERGGIAADTQYF

size: -
D: TRBD1
J: TRBJ1-5
V: TRBV18
DNA: TGTGCCAGCTCACCTGGACAGGGCCGTCAGCCCCAGCATTTT
CDR3: CASSPGQGRQPQHF

size: -
D: -
J: TRBJ2-1
V: TRBV24-1
DNA: TGTGCCACCAGTGATTCCGGCAGGGGGGAGGACAATGAGCAGTTCTTC
CDR3: CATSDSGRGEDNEQFF

size: -
D: TRBD1
J: TRBJ1-3
V: TRBV4-1
DNA: TGCGCCAGCAGCCTACAAGGGACAGGTGGAAACACCATATATTTT
CDR3: CASSLQGTGGNTIYF

size: -
D: -
J: TRBJ1-2
V: TRBV5-1
DNA: TGCGCCAGCAGCTTGGGGGACATGAGTAACTATGGCTACACCTTC
CDR3: CASSLGDMSNYGYTF

size: -
D: TRBD2
J: TRBJ2-5
V: TRBV7-2
DNA: TGTGCCAGCAGCCCATGGCGGGGGGCCCAAGAGACCCAGTACTTC
CDR3: CASSPWRGAQETQYF

size: once
D: -
J: TRBJ1-3
V: TRBV5-1
DNA: TGCGCCAGCAGCGGAGGCGCCGGAAACACCATATATTTT
CDR3: CASSGGAGNTIYF

size: -
D: TRBD2
J: TRBJ2-7
V: TRBV11-2
DNA: TGTGCCAGCAGCTTAGGACTAGCGGCTCCCGAGCAGTACTTC
CDR3: CASSLGLAAPEQYF

size: -
D: -
J: TRBJ1-2
V: TRBV5-4
DNA: TGTGCCAGCAGCCCCTCTACTGACATCTATGGCTACACCTTC
CDR3: CASSPSTDIYGYTF

size: -
D: TRBD1
J: TRBJ1-4
V: TRBV5-4
DNA: TGTGCCAGCAGCACCGACAGGGGAACTAATGAAAAACTGTTTTTT
CDR3: CASSTDRGTNEKLFF

size: -
D: TRBD2
J: TRBJ2-3
V: TRBV6-5
DNA: TGTGCCAGCAGTTATGCTAGCGGGGTTGCAGATACGCAGTATTTT
CDR3: CASSYASGVADTQYF

size: -
D: -
J: TRBJ2-1
V: TRBV28
DNA: TGTGCCAGCAGTCCTATTAATGGAGGTTACAATGAGCAGTTCTTC
CDR3: CASSPINGGYNEQFF

size: -
D: TRBD2
J: TRBJ2-1
V: TRBV7-6
DNA: TGTGCCAGCAGCTTAGTTAGCGGGGGGGATTCCTACAATGAGCAGTTCTTC
CDR3: CASSLVSGGDSYNEQFF

size: -
D: -
J: TRBJ1-1
V: TRBV5-6
DNA: TGTGCCAGCAGCTTCTTACAGATAAACACTGAAGCTTTCTTT
CDR3: CASSFLQINTEAFF

size: -
D: -
J: TRBJ1-2
V: TRBV7-9
DNA: TGTGCCAGCAGCTTAGAACAGGGACACTATGGCTACACCTTC
CDR3: CASSLEQGHYGYTF

size: -
D: -
J: TRBJ2-5
V: TRBV3-1/TRBV3-2
DNA: TGTGCCAGCAGCCAAGACCACAGGGAGGGGGGGACCCAGTACTTC
CDR3: CASSQDHREGGTQYF